These 21 T cell receptor beta chains share one sample of origin, sequenced in a study of T cell responses to AZD1222 COVID-19 vaccine. Some clones are missing from TCRdb's copy, which holds only in-frame ones; the method was immunoSEQ multiplex PCR. Among approximately 110,000 clones, about 85% were seen once, and the ten largest hold 3.5% to 4.5%. Sequences were derived from peripheral blood, sampled 28 days after the second AZD1222 dose. The receptor set was obtained from an adult who received the AZD1222 COVID-19 vaccine.

The chain employs TRBV7-2 and TRBJ2-7, with no clear D. CDR1 is SGHTA and CDR2 is FQGNSA in the germline V gene. The CDR3 sequence is 11 residues long. Trimming removed 5 bases at V and 6 bases at J, with 8 bases between. The CDR3: CASSIGSEQYF. CDR3 in DNA: TGTGCCAGCAGCATAGGCTCCGAGCAGTACTTC.

V and J are TRBV18 and TRBJ1-2; 7 positions agree with TRBD1. Germline V gives CDR1 KGHSH, CDR2 LQKENI. V dropped 4 bases and J dropped 4; count of bases not matched to a gene: 6. The CDR3 runs to 14 residues. The CDR3 nucleotides are TGTGCCAGCTCACTAGACAGGGACGCCTATGGCTACACCTTC. Its protein product is CASSLDRDAYGYTF.

The gene calls are TRBV4-3 and TRBJ2-5, with 12 bases lining up with TRBD2. Germline V gene data show CDR1 as LGHNA and CDR2 as YSLEER. This CDR3 is built from 16 residues. V trimming: 4 bases; J trimming: 3 bases; junction bases outside the gene matches: 6. CDR3 region: CASSRGRLAGEETQYF. As DNA, the CDR3 is TGCGCCAGCAGCCGAGGGAGACTAGCGGGGGAAGAGACCCAGTACTTC.

V is TRBV7-2 and J is TRBJ2-1, with TRBD2 as a possible D gene (5 bases). Per the germline V gene, CDR1 is SGHTA and CDR2 is FQGNSA. The CDR3 loop spans 14 amino acids. Trimming left V 4 bases short and J 6 bases short, with 13 bases between. Here the CDR3 DNA reads TGTGCCAGCAGCTCCTGGTCGGGGTTCAATGAGCAGTTCTTC. Protein product: CASSSWSGFNEQFF. Full variable domain (outside the CDR3, taken from reference TRBV7-2 and TRBJ2-1): GAGVSQSPSNKVTEKGKDVELRCDPISGHTALYWYRQSLGQGLEFLIYFQGNSAPDKSGLPSDRFSAERTGGSVSTLTIQRTQQEDSAVYLCASSSWSGFNEQFFGPGTRLTVL.

The chain is built from TRBV11-2 and TRBJ2-7; 7 bases are a match to TRBD1. J gave up 5 bases and V 6 bases, and 13 bases lay outside the gene matches. The CDR3 is 15 amino acids. Germline V gene lookup returns CDR1 SGHAT and CDR2 FQNNGV. CDR3 region: CASSLTGTAYDEQYF. As DNA, the CDR3 is TGTGCCAGCAGTTTAACCGGGACAGCGTATGACGAGCAGTACTTC.

The chain couples TRBV7-2 to TRBJ1-6; D might be TRBD1 (5 bases). The V end lost 5 bases, the J end lost 10 bases, and 18 bases lay between the germline ends. Germline lookup yields CDR1 SGHTA and CDR2 FQGNSA. The CDR3 covers 15 residues. DNA for the CDR3: TGTGCCAGCAGCGCGGGGACGTTTAACGACTCACCCCTCCACTTT. This encodes CASSAGTFNDSPLHF. The full variable domain, its missing parts supplied by reference TRBV7-2 and TRBJ1-6, is GAGVSQSPSNKVTEKGKDVELRCDPISGHTALYWYRQSLGQGLEFLIYFQGNSAPDKSGLPSDRFSAERTGGSVSTLTIQRTQQEDSAVYLCASSAGTFNDSPLHFGNGTRLTVT.

The rearrangement links TRBV12-3 or TRBV12-4 to TRBJ1-1, with TRBD1 matching over 7 bases. This CDR3 is built from 13 residues. V lost 5 bases to trimming and J lost 5 bases; unmatched junction nucleotides: 5. The CDR3 DNA reads as TGTGCCAGCAGTCCAGGGGGGGTAACTGAAGCTTTCTTT. Encoded protein: CASSPGGVTEAFF.

The V call is TRBV6-5, the J call TRBJ1-1, with D perhaps TRBD1 (5 bases). There are 14 residues in the CDR3. V dropped 6 bases and J dropped 5 bases, with 16 bases sitting between them. Germline V CDR1 and CDR2: MNHEY, SVGAGI. The CDR3, as DNA: TGTGCCAGCAGGGTCCAAAGACAGTTAACTGAAGCTTTCTTT. It specifies CASRVQRQLTEAFF.

This clone was recorded a few times. This chain links TRBV19 with TRBJ1-4; no clear D gene. Between the trimmed V and J ends, which lost 7 bases and 12 bases, there was a span of 12 bases. Per the germline V gene, CDR1 is LNHDA and CDR2 is SQIVND (reference sequence). The CDR3 has 11 residues. The CDR3 is CASTLRSQLFF. Written as DNA, the CDR3 is TGTGCCAGTACCCTTAGAAGCCAACTGTTTTTT.

The chain employs TRBV18 and TRBJ1-2; no clear D. This CDR3 contains 12 residues. Per germline, CDR1 KGHSH and CDR2 LQKENI. Trimming removed 4 bases at V and 2 bases at J, with 5 bases between. Here the CDR3 DNA reads TGTGCCAGCTCACAGACCAACTATGGCTACACCTTC. Its translation is CASSQTNYGYTF.

This clone was recorded only once. The chain couples TRBV7-8 to TRBJ1-2; D is ambiguous. The V gene lost 5 bases and the J gene lost 6 bases, with 16 bases spanning the gap. CDR3 length equals 14 residues. CDR1 and CDR2 (germline): SGHVS, FQNEAQ. The CDR3 region has the DNA TGTGCCAGCAGCCCGACACGAATGGATGATGGCTACACCTTC. This encodes CASSPTRMDDGYTF.

This rearrangement joins TRBV4-1 to TRBJ1-5, with 9 bases matching TRBD1. V shed 7 bases, J shed 5 bases, and the junction held 12 bases outside the gene matches. This CDR3 spans 16 amino acids. Germline V gene lookup returns CDR1 MGHRA and CDR2 YSYEKL. CDR3 amino acids: CASNISPGQGDQPQHF. The CDR3 nucleotides are TGCGCCAGCAACATATCGCCGGGACAGGGAGATCAGCCCCAGCATTTT.

This clone was seen a single time. V gene TRBV11-3 combines with J gene TRBJ2-1; no definite D call. The CDR3 runs to 13 residues. Germline V lookup: CDR1 SGHNT, CDR2 YENEEA. With 2 bases removed from V and 8 bases from J, the gap between germline ends came to 10 bases. The CDR3 here is CASSLSGWDEQFF. The CDR3 DNA sequence: TGTGCCAGCAGCTTATCGGGTTGGGATGAGCAGTTCTTC.

The gene calls are TRBV30 and TRBJ1-1; no clear D. CDR3 length: 13 residues. V was trimmed by 1 base and J by 3 bases, leaving 9 bases between them. CDR1 is GTSNPN and CDR2 is SVGIG in the germline V gene (reference sequence). In nucleotides, the CDR3 is TGTGCCTGGAGTGCCGGGTTGGACACTGAAGCTTTCTTT. Its protein is CAWSAGLDTEAFF.

The genes are TRBV27 and TRBJ1-1; possibly TRBD1 for D (6 bases). Trimming took off 5 bases at V and 1 base at J, with 8 bases between the two ends. Germline lookup yields CDR1 MNHEY and CDR2 SMNVEV (reference sequence). There are 13 residues in the CDR3. The chain's CDR3 is CASSLQGNTEAFF. The CDR3 nucleotides read TGTGCCAGCAGTCTACAGGGGAACACTGAAGCTTTCTTT.

Of note for this clone: Because it lacks the conserved phenylalanine or tryptophan at the end, this CDR3 is likely a read error. The DNA is left out, because the CDR3 cannot be placed on it with certainty; the CDR3 is given as TCRdb lists it. The V call is TRBV5-4, the J call TRBJ1-1. CDR1 is SGHNT, CDR2 YYREEE, per germline (reference sequence). The CDR3 numbers 11 amino acids, ends counted. CDR3 residues: CASSLVAGRWK.

The rearrangement joins TRBV6-5 to TRBJ1-6, with TRBD1 identical over 8 bases. V dropped 4 bases and J dropped 8; count of bases not matched to a gene: 4. CDR1 and CDR2 from the germline V gene are MNHEY and SVGAGI. This CDR3 contains 14 residues. CDR3 sequence (DNA): TGTGCCAGCAGTTCGGCAGGGGGCCATTCACCCCTCCACTTT. This codes for CASSSAGGHSPLHF.

This clone was seen once. The gene calls are TRBV9 and TRBJ1-2; D is possibly TRBD1 (5 bases). Germline V lookup: CDR1 SGDLS, CDR2 YYNGEE. Trimming cost V 4 bases and J 5 bases, with 21 bases left between them. CDR3 size: 16 residues. In DNA, the CDR3 is TGTGCCAGCAGCACCTCCGTCGGGACGGTCACTTATGGCTACACCTTC. It is translated as CASSTSVGTVTYGYTF.

This clone was seen only a few times. The genes are TRBV5-4 and TRBJ1-2, with TRBD1 as a possible D gene (5 bases). CDR3 size: 15 residues. The V end lost 0 bases, the J end lost 0 bases, and 9 bases lay between the germline ends. The germline V gene encodes CDR1 SGHNT and CDR2 YYREEE (reference sequence). The CDR3 spells CASSLGTRTNYGYTF. CDR3 DNA: TGTGCCAGCAGCTTGGGGACAAGAACTAACTATGGCTACACCTTC.

The chain combines TRBV28 with TRBJ2-2, with 8 bases aligning to TRBD2. This CDR3 contains 15 residues. Germline assignment: CDR1 MDHEN and CDR2 SYDVKM. J lost 4 bases, V lost 2 bases, and 3 bases had no gene match. CDR3 region: CASSLGSGGTGELFF. The DNA for the CDR3 is TGTGCCAGCAGTTTAGGGAGCGGGGGCACCGGGGAGCTGTTTTTT.

The CDR3 sequence is CASSLSSNQPQHF. The CDR3 DNA reads TGTGCCAGCAGTCTATCTAGCAATCAGCCCCAGCATTTT. The J gene is TRBJ1-5, the V gene TRBV5-5; D gene uncertain. The CDR3 is 13 residues long. V was clipped by 5 bases and J by 0 bases, with 6 bases between them. Germline V lookup: CDR1 SGHKS, CDR2 YYEKEE (reference sequence).